The 9 T cell receptor beta chains below were found in one sample sequenced in a study of shared clonotypes between healthy human individuals. Here immunoSEQ multiplex PCR was the method, and the copy in TCRdb shows in-frame clones only, minus some. The sample holds around 1.6 million clones, 98% seen once. Sequencing was carried out using naive CD4+ T cells sorted from blood. Regarding subset: CD45RA+ positively selected. These receptors all come from a man aged 30 to 45 in good health.

J is TRBJ2-7 and V is TRBV7-6, with unresolved D. Germline V gives CDR1 SGHVS, CDR2 FNYEAQ. Trimming stripped 1 base from V and 6 bases from J, with 19 bases between. The CDR3 spans 16 residues. CDR3 coding DNA: TGTGCCAGCAGCTTAGAAACCCCCGGGCCCCTCTCCGAGCAGTACTTC. Its translation is CASSLETPGPLSEQYF.

The chain has TRBV9 and TRBJ2-5; D gene ambiguous. Germline lookup yields CDR1 SGDLS and CDR2 YYNGEE. Trimming removed 0 bases at V and 4 bases at J, with 10 bases between. The CDR3 consists of 14 residues. The CDR3 DNA reads as TGTGCCAGCAGCGTAGCGCCGACCCTAGAGACCCAGTACTTC. It translates to CASSVAPTLETQYF.

The chain links TRBV18 to TRBJ1-3; possibly TRBD1 for D (6 bases). The CDR3 is 16 residues long. V was shortened by 0 bases and J by 4 bases, with 13 bases between the two germline ends. The V gene's germline CDR1 is KGHSH and CDR2 LQKENI. CDR3 sequence: CASSPPNRVSGNTIYF. The CDR3 DNA sequence: TGTGCCAGCTCACCACCGAACAGGGTCTCCGGAAACACCATATATTTT.

The chain carries TRBV28 and TRBJ1-5; the D gene is possibly TRBD1 (5 bases). The ends were cut back, 8 bases at V and 1 base at J, with 18 bases in the middle. The germline gives CDR1 MDHEN, CDR2 SYDVKM. The CDR3 runs 16 residues. CDR3 DNA sequence: TGTGCCAGCGATGAAACGGGGCCTGGGAGCAATCAGCCCCAGCATTTT. Protein product: CASDETGPGSNQPQHF.

This clone was detected only once. The chain recombines TRBV9 with TRBJ2-3, with 9 positions matching TRBD2. Germline CDR1 reads SGDLS; CDR2 reads YYNGEE. The J segment lost 5 bases and the V segment lost 0 bases, leaving 4 bases of the junction unmatched. The CDR3 has 15 residues. The CDR3 DNA reads TGTGCCAGCAGCGTAGCCCCTAGCGGGATAGATACGCAGTATTTT. This sequence encodes CASSVAPSGIDTQYF.

The rearrangement joins TRBV7-8 to TRBJ2-7; D uncertain. This CDR3 comprises 13 residues. Between the trimmed V and J ends, which lost 5 bases and 0 bases, there was a span of 8 bases. The germline V gene has CDR1 SGHVS and CDR2 FQNEAQ. Here the CDR3 DNA reads TGTGCCAGCAGCAAAGCCGACTCCTACGAGCAGTACTTC. This sequence encodes CASSKADSYEQYF.

V is TRBV9 and J is TRBJ2-7; D may match TRBD1 or TRBD2 (6 bases each). CDR1 SGDLS and CDR2 YYNGEE come from the germline V gene. Deletions cut 6 bases from V and 3 bases from J, with 16 bases between. CDR3 size: 14 residues. CDR3 DNA: TGTGCCAGCATTCCCGGGGGCCGGGTCTACGAGCAGTACTTC. This codes for CASIPGGRVYEQYF.

Regarding this clone: Other DNA sequences of this sample code for an identical CDR3. The CDR3 DNA follows: TGCGCCAGCAGCTTGGTTCAGGGAAGCACAGATACGCAGTATTTT. Translating gives CASSLVQGSTDTQYF. V usage is TRBV5-1 and J usage is TRBJ2-3, with TRBD1 as a possible D gene (5 bases). The CDR3 has 15 amino acids. Trimming removed 0 bases at V and 0 bases at J, with 8 bases between. Per germline, CDR1 SGHRS and CDR2 YFSETQ.

V usage is TRBV10-2 and J usage is TRBJ2-2, with 7 bases that match TRBD2. Germline CDR1 and CDR2: WSHSY and SAAADI. The J segment lost 4 bases and the V segment lost 5 bases, leaving 13 bases of the junction unmatched. The CDR3 runs to 17 residues. The DNA for the CDR3 is TGCGCCAGCAGTACCCTCTCAGGCGGGAGCCCCACCGGGGAGCTGTTTTTT. Translating gives CASSTLSGGSPTGELFF.